This T cell receptor (beta chain) was documented in a study of memory CD4+ T cells and cytomegalovirus serostatus. Whole-study findings and limits: Of more than 150 reported CMV TCRbeta sequences, around 63 were found in memory CD4+ repertoires.

The germline V gene has CDR1 SGHDT and CDR2 YYEEEE. The V gene lost 5 bases and the J gene lost 0 bases, with 15 bases spanning the gap. CDR3 size: 15 residues. Under the authors' procedure: Out-of-frame sequences were removed, leaving 2,204,828 distinct TCRbeta sequences. Some clones are missing from TCRdb's copy, which holds only in-frame ones; the method was immunoSEQ multiplex PCR. V and J calls and clone size are those listed in that table; D and trimming were worked out from the DNA. The repertoire holds about 39,000 clones, with 60% to 85% as singletons. The sort gate was single viable CD3+CD4+CD8-CD45RO+ cells for memory CD4+ T cells. Notes on this clone: The antigen is not known.

This clonotype was sampled from an adult in good health and CMV-seronegative. The V gene is TRBV5-6, the J gene TRBJ2-7; D is possibly TRBD1 (5 bases). Sequenced sample: memory CD4+ T cells from blood. The CDR3 DNA is TGTGCCAGCAGTCCCACAGGCCTAAGCTCCTACGAGCAGTACTTC. This codes for CASSPTGLSSYEQYF.